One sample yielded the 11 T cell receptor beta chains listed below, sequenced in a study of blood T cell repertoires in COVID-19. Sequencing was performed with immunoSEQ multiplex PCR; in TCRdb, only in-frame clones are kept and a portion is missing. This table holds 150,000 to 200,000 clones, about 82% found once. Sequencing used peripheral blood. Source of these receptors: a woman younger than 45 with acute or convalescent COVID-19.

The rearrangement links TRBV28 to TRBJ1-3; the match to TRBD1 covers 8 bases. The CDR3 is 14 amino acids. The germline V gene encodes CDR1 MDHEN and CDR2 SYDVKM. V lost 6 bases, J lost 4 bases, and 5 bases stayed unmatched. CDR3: CASSDRGFGNTIYF. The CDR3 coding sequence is TGTGCCAGCAGCGACAGGGGATTCGGAAACACCATATATTTT. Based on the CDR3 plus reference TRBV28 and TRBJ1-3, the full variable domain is DVKVTQSSRYLVKRTGEKVFLECVQDMDHENMFWYRQDPGLGLRLIYFSYDVKMKEKGDIPEGYSVSREKKERFSLILESASTNQTSMYLCASSDRGFGNTIYFGEGSWLTVV.

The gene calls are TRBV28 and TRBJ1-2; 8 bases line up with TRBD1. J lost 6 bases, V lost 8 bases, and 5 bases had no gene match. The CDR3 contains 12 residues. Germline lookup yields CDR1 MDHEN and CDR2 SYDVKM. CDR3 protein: CASHDRGDGYTF. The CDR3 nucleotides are TGTGCCAGCCACGACAGGGGTGATGGCTACACCTTC.

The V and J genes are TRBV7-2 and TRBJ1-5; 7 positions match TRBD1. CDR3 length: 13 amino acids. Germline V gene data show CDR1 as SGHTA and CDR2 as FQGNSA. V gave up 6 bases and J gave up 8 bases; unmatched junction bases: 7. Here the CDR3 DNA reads TGTGCCAGCAGGCCTGCAGGGGGAAAGCCCCAGCATTTT. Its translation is CASRPAGGKPQHF.

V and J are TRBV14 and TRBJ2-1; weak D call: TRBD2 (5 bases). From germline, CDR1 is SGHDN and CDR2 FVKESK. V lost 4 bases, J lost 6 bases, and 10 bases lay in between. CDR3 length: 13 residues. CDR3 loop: CASSRVGSNEQFF. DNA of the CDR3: TGTGCCAGCAGCCGAGTTGGGAGCAATGAGCAGTTCTTC.

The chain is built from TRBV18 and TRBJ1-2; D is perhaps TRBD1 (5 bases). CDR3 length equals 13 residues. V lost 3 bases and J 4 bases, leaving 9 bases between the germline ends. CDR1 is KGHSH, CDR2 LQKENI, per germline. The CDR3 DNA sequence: TGTGCCAGCTCACCCGGGGGTATCTATGGCTACACCTTC. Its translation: CASSPGGIYGYTF.

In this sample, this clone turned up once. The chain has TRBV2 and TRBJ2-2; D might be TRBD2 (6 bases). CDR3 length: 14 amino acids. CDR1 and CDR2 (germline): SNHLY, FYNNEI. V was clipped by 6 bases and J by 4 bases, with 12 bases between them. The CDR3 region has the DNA TGTGCCAGCAGCCGGGACTTCGGCACCGGGGAGCTGTTTTTT. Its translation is CASSRDFGTGELFF.

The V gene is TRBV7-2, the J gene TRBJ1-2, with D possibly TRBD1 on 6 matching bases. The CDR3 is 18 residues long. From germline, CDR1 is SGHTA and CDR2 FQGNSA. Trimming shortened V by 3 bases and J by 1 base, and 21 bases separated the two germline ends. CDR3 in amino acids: CASSLGAGVIGSNYGYTF. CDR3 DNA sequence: TGTGCCAGCAGCTTGGGGGCAGGGGTAATTGGGAGTAACTATGGCTACACCTTC. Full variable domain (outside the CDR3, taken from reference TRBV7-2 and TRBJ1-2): GAGVSQSPSNKVTEKGKDVELRCDPISGHTALYWYRQSLGQGLEFLIYFQGNSAPDKSGLPSDRFSAERTGGSVSTLTIQRTQQEDSAVYLCASSLGAGVIGSNYGYTFGSGTRLTVV.

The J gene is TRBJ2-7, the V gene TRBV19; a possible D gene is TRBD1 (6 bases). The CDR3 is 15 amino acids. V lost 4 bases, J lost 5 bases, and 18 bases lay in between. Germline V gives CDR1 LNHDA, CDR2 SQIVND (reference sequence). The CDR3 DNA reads TGTGCCAGTAGTAGGGAAACAGGGCTTATCGACGAGCAGTACTTC. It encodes CASSRETGLIDEQYF.

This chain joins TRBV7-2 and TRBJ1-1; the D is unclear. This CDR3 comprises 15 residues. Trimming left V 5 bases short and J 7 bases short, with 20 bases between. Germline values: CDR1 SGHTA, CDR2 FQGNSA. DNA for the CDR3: TGTGCCAGCAGCCCCACCCGAGCGGGCGGTGGTGAAGCTTTCTTT. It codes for CASSPTRAGGGEAFF.

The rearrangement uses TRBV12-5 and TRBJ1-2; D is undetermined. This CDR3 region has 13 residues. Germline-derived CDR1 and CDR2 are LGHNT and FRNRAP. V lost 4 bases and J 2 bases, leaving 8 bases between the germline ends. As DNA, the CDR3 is TGTGCTAGTGGTTCGGAGAGGAACTATGGCTACACCTTC. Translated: CASGSERNYGYTF.

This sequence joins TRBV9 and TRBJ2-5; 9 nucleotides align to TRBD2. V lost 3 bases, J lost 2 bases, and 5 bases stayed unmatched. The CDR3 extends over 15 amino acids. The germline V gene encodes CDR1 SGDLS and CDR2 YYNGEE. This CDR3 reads CASSAGTSRQETQYF. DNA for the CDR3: TGTGCCAGCAGCGCCGGGACTAGCAGACAAGAGACCCAGTACTTC.